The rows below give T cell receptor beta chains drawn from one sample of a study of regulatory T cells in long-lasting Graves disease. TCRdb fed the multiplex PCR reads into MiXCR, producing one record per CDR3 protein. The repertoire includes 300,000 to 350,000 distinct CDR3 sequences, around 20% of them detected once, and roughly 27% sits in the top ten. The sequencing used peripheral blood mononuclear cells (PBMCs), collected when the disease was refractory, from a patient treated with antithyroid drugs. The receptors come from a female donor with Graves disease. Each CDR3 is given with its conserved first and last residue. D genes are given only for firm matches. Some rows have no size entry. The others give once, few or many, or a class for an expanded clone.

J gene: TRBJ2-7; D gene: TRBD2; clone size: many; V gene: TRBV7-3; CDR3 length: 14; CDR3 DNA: TGTGCCAGCAGCTCCCCGGGACTAAACTACGAGCAGTACTTC; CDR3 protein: CASSSPGLNYEQYF
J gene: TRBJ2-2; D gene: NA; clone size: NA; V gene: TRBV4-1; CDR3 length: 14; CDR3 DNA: TGCGCCAGCAGTATGCCAACGAACACCGGGGAGCTGTTTTTT; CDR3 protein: CASSMPTNTGELFF
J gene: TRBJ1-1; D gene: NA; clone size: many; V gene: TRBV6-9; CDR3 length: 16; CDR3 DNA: TGTGCCAGCAGTTACCTGACACCGGGGGTCGGCACTGAAGCTTTCTTT; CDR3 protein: CASSYLTPGVGTEAFF
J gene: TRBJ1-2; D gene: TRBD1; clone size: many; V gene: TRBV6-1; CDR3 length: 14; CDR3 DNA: TGTGCCAGCAGACCCACAGGGGGCACATTTTCCTACACCTTC; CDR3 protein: CASRPTGGTFSYTF
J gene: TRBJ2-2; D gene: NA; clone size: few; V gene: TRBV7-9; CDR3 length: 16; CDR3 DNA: TGTGCCAGCAGCCCTCGAAGGGCGGCGAACACCGGGGAGCTGTTTTTT; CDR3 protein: CASSPRRAANTGELFF
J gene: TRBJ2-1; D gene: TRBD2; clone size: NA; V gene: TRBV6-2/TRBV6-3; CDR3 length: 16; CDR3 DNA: TGTGCCAGCAGTCGGCCGAGACTAGCGAGCTACAATGAGCAGTTCTTC; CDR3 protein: CASSRPRLASYNEQFF
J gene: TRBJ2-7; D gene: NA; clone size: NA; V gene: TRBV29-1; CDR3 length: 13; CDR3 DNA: TGCAGCGTTGAAAGGGCCCCAGGACGCGAGCAGTACTTC; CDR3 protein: CSVERAPGREQYF
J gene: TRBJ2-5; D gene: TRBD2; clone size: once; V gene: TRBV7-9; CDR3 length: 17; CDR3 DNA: TGTGTCAGCAGCAAAGGGGGGGGCGGGAGGCGGAAAGAGACCCAGTACTTC; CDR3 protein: CVSSKGGGGRRKETQYF
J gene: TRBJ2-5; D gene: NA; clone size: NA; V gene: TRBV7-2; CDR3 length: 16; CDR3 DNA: TGTGCCAGCAGCTTAGTGGGCAGGCGGGGCCAAGAGACCCAGTACTTC; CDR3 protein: CASSLVGRRGQETQYF
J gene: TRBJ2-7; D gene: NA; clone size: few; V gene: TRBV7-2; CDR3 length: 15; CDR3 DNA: TGTGCCAGCAGTCCCCCAGCGGGTTCCTCCTACGAGCAGTACTTC; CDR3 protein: CASSPPAGSSYEQYF
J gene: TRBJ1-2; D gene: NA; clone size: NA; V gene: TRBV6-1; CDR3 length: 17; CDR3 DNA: TGTGCCAGCAGTCCTAACCTCCGCGGTGGAGCAGGTAGTGGCTACACCTTC; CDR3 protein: CASSPNLRGGAGSGYTF
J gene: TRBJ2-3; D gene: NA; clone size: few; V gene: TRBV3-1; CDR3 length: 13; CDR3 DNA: TGTGCCAGCAGCCCTGAACGGTGGGATACGCAGTATTTT; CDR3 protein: CASSPERWDTQYF
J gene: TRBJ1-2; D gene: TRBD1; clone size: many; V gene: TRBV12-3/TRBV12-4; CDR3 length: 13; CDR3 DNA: TGTGCCAGCAGGGGGACAGGGCAATATGGCTACACCTTC; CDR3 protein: CASRGTGQYGYTF
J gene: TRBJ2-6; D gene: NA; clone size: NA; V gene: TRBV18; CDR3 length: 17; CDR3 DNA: TGTGCCAGCTCACCCCCCCCAGGGGCGGCAGGGGCCAACGTCCTGACTTTC; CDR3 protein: CASSPPPGAAGANVLTF
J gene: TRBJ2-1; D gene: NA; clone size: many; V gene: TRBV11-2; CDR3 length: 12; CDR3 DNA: TGTGCCAGCAGCTTACTCCCCACCGACCGGTTCTTC; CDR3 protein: CASSLLPTDRFF
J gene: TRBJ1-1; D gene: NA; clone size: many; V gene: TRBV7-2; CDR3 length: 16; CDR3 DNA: TGTGCCAGCAGCTTAGTGTCGGGCGGCACTAACACTGAAGCTTTCTTT; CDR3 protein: CASSLVSGGTNTEAFF
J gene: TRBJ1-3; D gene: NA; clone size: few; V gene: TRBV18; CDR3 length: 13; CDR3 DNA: TGTGCCAGCTCACGAGAGATGGGAAACACCATATATTTT; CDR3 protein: CASSREMGNTIYF
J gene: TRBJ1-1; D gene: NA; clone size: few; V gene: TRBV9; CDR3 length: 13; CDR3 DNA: TGTGCCAGCAGCCCCCCTAGGGACACTGAAGCTTTCTTT; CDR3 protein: CASSPPRDTEAFF
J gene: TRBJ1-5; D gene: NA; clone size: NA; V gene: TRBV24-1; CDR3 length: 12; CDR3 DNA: TGTGCCACCCAGGGGCCTAATCAGCCCCAGCATTTT; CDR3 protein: CATQGPNQPQHF
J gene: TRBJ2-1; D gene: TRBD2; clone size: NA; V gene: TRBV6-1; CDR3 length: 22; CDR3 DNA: TGTGCCAGCAGTGGCCAACCCCCTCGGACTAGCGGGAGGTGGGGTTCCTACAATGAGCAGTTCTTC; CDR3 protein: CASSGQPPRTSGRWGSYNEQFF
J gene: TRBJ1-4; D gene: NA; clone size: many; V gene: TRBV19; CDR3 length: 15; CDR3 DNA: TGTGCCAGTAGGGTGATATTCCCAGCTAATGAAAAACTGTTTTTT; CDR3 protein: CASRVIFPANEKLFF
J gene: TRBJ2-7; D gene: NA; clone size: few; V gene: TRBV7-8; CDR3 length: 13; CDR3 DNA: TGTGCCAGCAGCTTTGGCCGTGACTACGAGCAGTACTTC; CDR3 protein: CASSFGRDYEQYF
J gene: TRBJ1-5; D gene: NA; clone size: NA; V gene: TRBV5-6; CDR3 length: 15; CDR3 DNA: TGTGCCAGCAGTTTTGGTCGGGGAGCGAGCCAGCCCCAGCATTTT; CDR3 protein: CASSFGRGASQPQHF
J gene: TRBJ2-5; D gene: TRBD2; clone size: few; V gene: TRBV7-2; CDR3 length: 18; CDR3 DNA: TGTGCCAGCAGCTCCCCGGGGGCGTCTAGCGGGCCCCAAGAGACCCAGTACTTC; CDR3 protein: CASSSPGASSGPQETQYF
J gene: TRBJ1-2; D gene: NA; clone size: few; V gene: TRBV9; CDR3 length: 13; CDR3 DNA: TGTGCCAGCAGCGTACCGGGAGCCCCAGGCTACACCTTC; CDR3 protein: CASSVPGAPGYTF
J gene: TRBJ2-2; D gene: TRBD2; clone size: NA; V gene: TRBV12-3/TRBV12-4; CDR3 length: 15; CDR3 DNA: TGTGTCAGCAGTCTACGGGGAGGGACGGCCGGGGAGCTGTTTTTT; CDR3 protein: CVSSLRGGTAGELFF
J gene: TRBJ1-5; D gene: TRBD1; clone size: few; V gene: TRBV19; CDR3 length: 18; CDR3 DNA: TGTGCCAGTAGTTTAGGAGACAGGGGAATGAGAAGCAATCAGCCCCAGCATTTT; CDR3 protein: CASSLGDRGMRSNQPQHF
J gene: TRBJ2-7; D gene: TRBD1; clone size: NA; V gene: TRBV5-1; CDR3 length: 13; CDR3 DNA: TGCGCCGGCAGCCAGACAGGGCGCGACGAGCAGTACTTC; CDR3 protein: CAGSQTGRDEQYF
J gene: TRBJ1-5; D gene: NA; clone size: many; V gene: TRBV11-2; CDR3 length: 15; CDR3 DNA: TGTGCCAGCAGCTTAGGAGGGCTCAGCAATCAGCCCCAGCATTTT; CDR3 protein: CASSLGGLSNQPQHF
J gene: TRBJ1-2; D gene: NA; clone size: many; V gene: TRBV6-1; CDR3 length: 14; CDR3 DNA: TGTGCCAGCAGTGAACTGGGGGGCAGCGGTGGCTACACCTTC; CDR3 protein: CASSELGGSGGYTF
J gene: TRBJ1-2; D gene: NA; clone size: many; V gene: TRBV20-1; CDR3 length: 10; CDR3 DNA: TGCAGTGCGGGGACCCAGGGCTACACCTTC; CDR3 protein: CSAGTQGYTF
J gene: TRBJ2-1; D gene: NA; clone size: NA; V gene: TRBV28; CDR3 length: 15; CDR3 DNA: TGTGCCAGCAGTTCCTACAGGGAGCCCTACAATGAGCAGTTCTTC; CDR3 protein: CASSSYREPYNEQFF
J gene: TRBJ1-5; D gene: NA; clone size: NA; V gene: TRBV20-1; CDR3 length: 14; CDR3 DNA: TGCAGTGCTAGAGGCGGGCGGCCCAATCAGCCCCAGCATTTT; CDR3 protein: CSARGGRPNQPQHF
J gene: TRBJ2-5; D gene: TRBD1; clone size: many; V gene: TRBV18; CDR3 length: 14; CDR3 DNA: TGTGCCAGCTCACCACCGGACAGGGGAGAGACCCAGTACTTC; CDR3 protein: CASSPPDRGETQYF
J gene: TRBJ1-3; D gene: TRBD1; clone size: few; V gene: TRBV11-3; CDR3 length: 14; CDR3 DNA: TGTGCCAGCACCGGACAGGAAGCGGGAAACACCATATATTTT; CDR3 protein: CASTGQEAGNTIYF
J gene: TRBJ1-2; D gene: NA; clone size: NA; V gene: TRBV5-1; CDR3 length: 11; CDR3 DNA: TGCGCCAGCAGCCTTGACGGACGCTACACCTTC; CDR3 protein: CASSLDGRYTF
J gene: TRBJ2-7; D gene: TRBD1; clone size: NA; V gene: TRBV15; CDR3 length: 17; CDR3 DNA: TGTGCCACCAGCAGAGTTCTATCCGGGACAGGGCGCTACGAGCAGTACTTC; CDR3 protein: CATSRVLSGTGRYEQYF
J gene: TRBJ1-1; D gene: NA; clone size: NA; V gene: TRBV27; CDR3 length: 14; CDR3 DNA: TGTGCCAGCAGTTACGGGGGCTTGGACACTGAAGCTTTCTTT; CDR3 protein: CASSYGGLDTEAFF
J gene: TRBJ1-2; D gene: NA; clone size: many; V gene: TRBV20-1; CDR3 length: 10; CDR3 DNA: TGCAGTGCTTTCTTGGGAGGCTACACCTTC; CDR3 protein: CSAFLGGYTF
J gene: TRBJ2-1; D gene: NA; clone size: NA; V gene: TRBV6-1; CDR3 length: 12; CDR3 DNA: TGTGCCAGCGGAGGGGCCTACAATGAGCAGTTCTTC; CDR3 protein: CASGGAYNEQFF
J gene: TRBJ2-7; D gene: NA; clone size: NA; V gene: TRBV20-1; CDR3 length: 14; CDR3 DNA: TGCAGTGCTCGGACTGGCCGTTGGTCCTACGGGCAGTACTTC; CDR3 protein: CSARTGRWSYGQYF
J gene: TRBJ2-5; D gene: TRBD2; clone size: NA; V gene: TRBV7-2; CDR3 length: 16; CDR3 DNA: TGTGCCAGCAGCTCCGGGGTGGCGGGAGGTGCGGAGACCCAGTACTTC; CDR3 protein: CASSSGVAGGAETQYF
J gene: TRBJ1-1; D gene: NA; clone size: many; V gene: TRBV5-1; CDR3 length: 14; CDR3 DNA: TGCGCCAGCAGCTTGGAAGAGGGGGGCACTGAAGCTTTCTTT; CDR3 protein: CASSLEEGGTEAFF
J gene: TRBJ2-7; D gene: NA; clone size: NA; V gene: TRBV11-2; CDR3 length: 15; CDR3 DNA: TGTGCCAGCGGCTTAGGATACGGCACAGGGCGGGGGCAGTACTTC; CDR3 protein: CASGLGYGTGRGQYF
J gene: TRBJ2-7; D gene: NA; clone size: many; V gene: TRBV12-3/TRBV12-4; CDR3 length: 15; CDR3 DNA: TGTGCCAGCAGTTTGGAGGGTTTGGGGCCCTACGAGCAGTACTTC; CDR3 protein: CASSLEGLGPYEQYF
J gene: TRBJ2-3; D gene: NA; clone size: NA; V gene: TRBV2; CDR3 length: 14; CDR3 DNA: TGTGCCAGCAGTGAAAGTATGGGGGCAGATACGCAGTATTTT; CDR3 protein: CASSESMGADTQYF
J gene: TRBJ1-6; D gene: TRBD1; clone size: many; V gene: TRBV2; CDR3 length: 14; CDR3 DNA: TGTGCCAGCGTAGTAGGGGGCAGTAATTCACCCCTCCACTTT; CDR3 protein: CASVVGGSNSPLHF
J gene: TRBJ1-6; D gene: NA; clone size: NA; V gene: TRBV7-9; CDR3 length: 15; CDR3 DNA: TGTGCCAGCAGCTTAGGCGGGGATGGTGGTTCACCCCTCCACTTT; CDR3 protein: CASSLGGDGGSPLHF
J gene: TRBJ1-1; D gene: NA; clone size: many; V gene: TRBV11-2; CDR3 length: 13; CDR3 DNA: TGTGCCAGCAGCTTAGTTGATGCTCGGCGGGCTTTCTTT; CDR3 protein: CASSLVDARRAFF
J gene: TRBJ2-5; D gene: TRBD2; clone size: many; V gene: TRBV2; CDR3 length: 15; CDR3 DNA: TGTGCCAGCAGTCGATTTGGACTAGCGGGAGAGACCCAGTACTTC; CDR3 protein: CASSRFGLAGETQYF
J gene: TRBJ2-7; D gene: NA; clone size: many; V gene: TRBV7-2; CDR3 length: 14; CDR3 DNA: TGTGCCAGCAGCCATAACAGAAACACCTACGAGCAGTACTTC; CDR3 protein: CASSHNRNTYEQYF
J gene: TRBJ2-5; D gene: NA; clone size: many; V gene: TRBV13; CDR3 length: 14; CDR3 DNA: TGTGCCAGCAGCTTAGCTAAGGGCCAAGAGACCCAGTACTTC; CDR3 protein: CASSLAKGQETQYF
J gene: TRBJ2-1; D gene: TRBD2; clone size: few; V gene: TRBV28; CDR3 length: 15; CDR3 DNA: TGTGCCAGCAGTTTAGGCGGGAGGCCCAGGGGTGAGCAGTTCTTC; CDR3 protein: CASSLGGRPRGEQFF
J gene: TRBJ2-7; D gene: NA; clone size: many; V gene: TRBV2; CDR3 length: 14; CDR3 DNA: TGTGCCAGCAGTGCCGGACCGAGCTCCTACGAGCAGTACTTC; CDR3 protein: CASSAGPSSYEQYF
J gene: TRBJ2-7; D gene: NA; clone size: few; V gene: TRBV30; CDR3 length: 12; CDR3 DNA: TGTGCCTGGGGGGTGAGTCCTCGCGAGCAGTACTTC; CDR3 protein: CAWGVSPREQYF
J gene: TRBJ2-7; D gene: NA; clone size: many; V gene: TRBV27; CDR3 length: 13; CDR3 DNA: TGTGCCAGCAGTTTAGCGGCAGGGGTTGAGCAGTACTTC; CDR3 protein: CASSLAAGVEQYF
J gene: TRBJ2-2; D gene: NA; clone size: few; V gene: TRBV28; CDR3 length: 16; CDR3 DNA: TGTGCCAGCAGGACCTCAGTAGGGGGGAAGACCGGGGAGCTGTTTTTT; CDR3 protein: CASRTSVGGKTGELFF
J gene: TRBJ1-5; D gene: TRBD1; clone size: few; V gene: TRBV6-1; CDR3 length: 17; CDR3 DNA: TGTGCCAGCAGTGAAAGCGGGACAGGATATAGCAATCAGCCCCAGCATTTT; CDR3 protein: CASSESGTGYSNQPQHF
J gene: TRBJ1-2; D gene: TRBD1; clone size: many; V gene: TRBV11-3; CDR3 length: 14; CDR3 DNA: TGTGCCAGCAGCACCACGACAGGGCCCTATGGCTACACCTTC; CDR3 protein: CASSTTTGPYGYTF